This paragraph covers one T cell receptor (beta chain) sequence. Its antigen is as yet unknown. Researchers used the Oncomine TCR Beta short-read assay to sequence DNA from cultured CD4+ T cells. MiXCR was run by TCRdb on the PCR reads, yielding one entry per CDR3 protein. The sample has 9,500 to 15,000 distinct CDR3 sequences, around 50% seen once. These data belong to a study of vaccination and CD4 T cells after COVID-19. Overall study: Median time from COVID diagnosis to post-COVID sampling was more than 95 days (35 to 161). Median time from second vaccine dose to sampling was 72 days (14 to 241).

The V gene's germline CDR1 is SEHNR and CDR2 FQNEAQ (reference sequence). The ends were cut back, 1 base at V and 3 bases at J, with 13 bases in the middle. The CDR3 has 15 residues. Indicated treatment: roughly nine-day PBMC culture with coronavirus spike peptide pools or control peptides (ViraFEST assay). Each well received approximately 1.8 million PBMCs, cultured with around 10 IU/ml IL-2 and about 10 ug/ml peptide pools. Sequencing was carried out using CD4+ T cells from blood, cultured in vitro. This receptor was identified in a human donor who had recovered from COVID-19. The chain links TRBV7-9 to TRBJ2-7; perhaps TRBD2 as D (6 bases). In DNA, the CDR3 is TGTGCCAGCAGCTTAGGGGACTTCCCCGACTACGAGCAGTACTTC. As protein: CASSLGDFPDYEQYF.